Following are 5 T cell receptor beta chains from one sample sequenced in a study of T cells after somatic rescue of genetic block (dated by TCRdb to the early 2020s). The library relied on the immunoSEQ multiplex PCR assay. The clones in this table, taken by TCRdb from immuneACCESS, are in-frame only. Not every clone is retained; where verified, under half of the shortfall comes from an unresolved V gene, and the cause of the rest is unknown. A total of around 57,000 clones appear in this sample, about 96% of them only once. Jointly, the top ten make up 0.075% to 0.1% of the sample. The sequenced material came from peripheral blood mononuclear cells (PBMCs). The source is a child in the first two years of life.

The CDR3 DNA is TGTGCCAGCAGTAAACGGACAGGGTGGCCCTACGAGCAGTACTTC. It is translated as CASSKRTGWPYEQYF. The rearrangement uses TRBV27 and TRBJ2-7, with 8 bases lining up with TRBD1. The CDR3 totals 15 residues. V dropped 5 bases and J dropped 2; count of bases not matched to a gene: 8. Per germline, CDR1 MNHEY and CDR2 SMNVEV (reference sequence).

This chain connects TRBV9 to TRBJ2-1; possibly TRBD1 or TRBD2 for D (5 bases each). Deletions cut 2 bases from V and 3 bases from J, with 12 bases between. The CDR3 is 15 residues long. Germline CDR1 and CDR2: SGDLS and YYNGEE. The CDR3: CASSVSEGHYNEQFF. CDR3 DNA sequence: TGTGCCAGCAGCGTTAGTGAGGGGCACTACAATGAGCAGTTCTTC.

This clone has just one count. This CDR3 reads CASSADNNEQFF. Here the CDR3 DNA reads TGCGCCAGCAGCGCGGATAACAATGAGCAGTTCTTC. This chain links TRBV4-1 with TRBJ2-1; no clear D. Trimming cost V 5 bases and J 5 bases, with 7 bases left between them. The CDR3 is 12 amino acids. Germline V gene sequence: CDR1 MGHRA, CDR2 YSYEKL.

The V call is TRBV5-1, the J call TRBJ2-1, with a possible D match to TRBD2 (5 bases). This CDR3 spans 15 amino acids. V dropped 5 bases and J dropped 5 bases, with 17 bases sitting between them. CDR1 and CDR2 (germline): SGHRS, YFSETQ. CDR3 DNA: TGCGCCAGCAGGCTCGGGGAGCTCCCGAACAATGAGCAGTTCTTC. It codes for CASRLGELPNNEQFF.

J is TRBJ2-5 and V is TRBV7-9; D gene ambiguous. The CDR3 sequence is 12 residues long. Germline values: CDR1 SEHNR, CDR2 FQNEAQ (reference sequence). The V end lost 5 bases, the J end lost 4 bases, and 8 bases lay between the germline ends. CDR3 bases: TGTGCCAGCAGCCGCCTTAGAGAGACCCAGTACTTC. Residues: CASSRLRETQYF.